This TCR beta chain was found in a study of cytomegalovirus exposure and HLA in healthy donors. Study overall: Among the approximately 430 donors who were genotyped, about 80% fell in the genetic ancestry cluster that is associated with self-reported Caucasian donors.

Notes on this clone: What it binds is not known.

PCR primers comprised 60 Vbeta and 13 Jbeta primers. Repertoires were generated with immunoSEQ multiplex PCR, while TCRdb's copy carries only in-frame clones and drops some. The sample consists of 150,000 to 200,000 clones, under 80% of them appearing once. The CDR3 length is 16 residues. In germline, CDR1 is SGHRS, CDR2 YFSETQ. The trim removed 0 bases at V and 9 bases at J, leaving 7 bases unmatched. General study points: Productive status was seen about 87% or about 30% of the time for most TCR beta V segments in an earlier analysis. A likely sequencing artifact accounted for one observed cluster of highly shared sequence variants. Follow-up analysis seemed to connect common viral pathogens with several of the most significant clusters identified.

Input material: PBMCs. This TCR derives from a woman in her 30s in good health and CMV-seropositive. The chain carries TRBV5-1 and TRBJ2-1, with 12 bases lining up with TRBD2. DNA of the CDR3: TGCGCCAGCAGCTTGGCCTCTAGCGGGGGGGCAGGTGAGCAGTTCTTC. It codes for CASSLASSGGAGEQFF.